This T cell receptor beta chain was observed in a study of technical replicates of blood from a handful of donors. The germline V gene encodes CDR1 LGHNT and CDR2 FRNRAP. There are 13 residues in the CDR3. Unmatched junction bases numbered 3, after V lost 7 bases and J lost 4 bases. Method: immunoSEQ multiplex PCR; TCRdb's copy keeps in-frame clones and lacks some. The sample consists of roughly 70,000 clones, about 90% of them appearing once. Sequencing was done on a sample of T cells isolated from PBMCs. The chain couples TRBV12-5 to TRBJ1-4; 7 bases line up with TRBD1. The receptor was derived from a human donor in good health. Here the CDR3 reads CASARDSNEKLFF. The CDR3, as DNA: TGTGCTAGTGCCCGGGACAGTAATGAAAAACTGTTTTTT. Full variable domain (rest looked up from reference TRBV12-5 and TRBJ1-4): DARVTQTPRHKVTEMGQEVTMRCQPILGHNTVFWYRQTMMQGLELLAYFRNRAPLDDSGMPKDRFSAEMPDATLATLKIQPSEPRDSAVYFCASARDSNEKLFFGSGTQLSVL.